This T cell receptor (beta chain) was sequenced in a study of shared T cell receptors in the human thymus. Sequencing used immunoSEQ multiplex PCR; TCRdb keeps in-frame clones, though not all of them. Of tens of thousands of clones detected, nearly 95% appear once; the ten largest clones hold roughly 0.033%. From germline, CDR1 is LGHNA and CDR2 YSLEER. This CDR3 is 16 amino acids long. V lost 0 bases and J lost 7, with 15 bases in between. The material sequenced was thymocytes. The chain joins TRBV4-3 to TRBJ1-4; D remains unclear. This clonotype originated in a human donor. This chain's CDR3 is CASSQDRPIWGEKLFF. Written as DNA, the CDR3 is TGCGCCAGCAGCCAAGATCGGCCAATCTGGGGTGAAAAACTGTTTTTT.